This T cell receptor beta chain appears in the sequencing data of a study of post-analysis software for immune sequencing data. Broader study findings: In patients, TRBV5-6, TRBV5-1 and TRBV20-1 belonged to five or six TRBV segments found more frequently than in controls.

Built from TCR beta cDNA, the libraries had unique molecular identifiers in them. TCRdb ran MiXCR on the PCR reads and lists one entry per CDR3 protein. The repertoire has roughly 540,000 distinct CDR3 sequences, approximately 31% of them found once; the top ten carry 5% to 6%. This CDR3 is built from 15 residues. Germline CDR1 MNHNY, CDR2 SVGAGI (reference sequence). Turning to this clonotype: Antigen unknown.

The rearrangement links TRBV6-6 to TRBJ2-5; 9 bases match TRBD2. The DNA matches TRBJ2-7 better at its end, which makes the J call doubtful. The sequenced material came from blood. The clonotype originates from a girl aged 2-17 years with multiple sclerosis. The CDR3, as DNA: TGTGCCAGCACCCTCTGGATAGCGGGGGCAGGCGAGCAGTACTTC. It is translated as CASTLWIAGAGEQYF.